This T cell receptor beta chain originates from a study of long-term antiretroviral therapy in people with HIV. Whole-study results and caveats: HIV repertoires showed narrower CDR3 length ranges than controls.

The germline V gene encodes CDR1 SGHNT and CDR2 YYREEE (reference sequence). V was pared by 4 bases and J by 3 bases, with 19 bases between. CDR3 length equals 16 residues. At the survey level, the v3.0 immunoSEQ assay was run. Measured with immunoSEQ multiplex PCR; TCRdb has only the in-frame clones, and not every one. The table records about 22,000 clones, around 84% of them present only once. In regard to this clone: Its antigen remains unknown.

The chain has TRBV5-4 and TRBJ2-5, with D perhaps matching TRBD2 (6 bases). The sample in question was unsorted PBMCs, obtained 1.8 years before starting antiretroviral therapy. This TCR derives from a woman in her 30s with HIV. The CDR3 DNA reads as TGTGCCAGCAGCCGGCCGAAACTCGGAGGGGAAGAGACCCAGTACTTC. This gives the protein CASSRPKLGGEETQYF.